This entry lists 3 T cell receptor beta chains sequenced from one sample in a study of T cell responses to AZD1222 COVID-19 vaccine. Using immunoSEQ multiplex PCR, the repertoire was profiled, and TCRdb retains in-frame clones only, with some absent. Of 150,000 to 200,000 clones listed, roughly 92% were seen once; the top ten hold approximately 2.2%. The material was peripheral blood, obtained on day 0 of AZD1222 vaccination. The origin of the receptors is an adult in good health.

The V call is TRBV27, the J call TRBJ1-2, with TRBD1 identical over 7 bases. V was clipped by 2 bases and J by 4 bases; unmatched bases: 4. Germline V gene sequence: CDR1 MNHEY, CDR2 SMNVEV (reference sequence). This CDR3 has 14 amino acids. For the CDR3, the DNA is TGTGCCAGCAGTTTAGACAGGGTCACCTATGGCTACACCTTC. This sequence encodes CASSLDRVTYGYTF.

V and J are TRBV19 and TRBJ1-5, with TRBD1 matching over 9 bases. V lost 6 bases to trimming and J lost 3 bases; unmatched junction nucleotides: 6. This CDR3 has 15 amino acids. Per germline, CDR1 LNHDA and CDR2 SQIVND (reference sequence). The CDR3 here is CASRRDRASNQPQHF. DNA of the CDR3: TGTGCCAGTAGGAGGGACAGGGCATCCAATCAGCCCCAGCATTTT.

V is TRBV7-7 and J is TRBJ2-7, with a possible D match to TRBD1 (6 bases). CDR3 length: 15 amino acids. The ends were cut back, 3 bases at V and 3 bases at J, with 15 bases in the middle. Looked up from germline, CDR1 is SSHAT and CDR2 is FNYEAQ (reference sequence). The CDR3 sequence is CASSFAQGYNYEQYF. The CDR3 nucleotides are TGTGCCAGCAGCTTCGCCCAGGGGTACAACTACGAGCAGTACTTC.